The 24 T cell receptor beta chains below come from one sample, sequenced in a study of cytomegalovirus exposure and HLA in healthy donors. TCRdb's table, derived via immunoSEQ multiplex PCR, lists solely in-frame clones and lacks some. The repertoire holds about 120,000 clones, with more than 75% as singletons. The sequenced sample consisted of PBMCs. The receptors originated from a woman aged 18 to 35 in good health and CMV-seropositive.

This clone was detected once. J is TRBJ2-6 and V is TRBV21-1; TRBD1, the table's D call, lacks a check against the DNA. TRBV21-1 is annotated as a pseudogene. This CDR3 has 18 amino acids. The CDR3 loop is CASSKTTGQLSGANVLTF. The DNA for the CDR3 is TGTGCCAGCAGCAAAACAACGGGACAACTCTCTGGGGCCAACGTCCTGACTTTC.

This clone was counted once. CDR3 loop: CASSRGWGGGGTEAFF. Here the CDR3 DNA reads TGTGCCAGCAGCAGGGGGTGGGGCGGGGGTGGCACTGAAGCTTTCTTT. This chain uses TRBV5-6 with TRBJ1-1; D may be TRBD1 (6 bases). Germline values: CDR1 SGHDT, CDR2 YYEEEE. Trimming stripped 4 bases from V and 4 bases from J, with 20 bases between. This CDR3 spans 16 amino acids.

This clone occurred once. The chain joins TRBV7-9 to TRBJ1-4, with 9 positions matching TRBD1. J lost 7 bases, V lost 4 bases, and 4 bases had no gene match. The germline V gene encodes CDR1 SEHNR and CDR2 FQNEAQ (reference sequence). The CDR3 spans 14 residues. The CDR3 protein is CASSSGQGGEKLFF. The CDR3 region has the DNA TGTGCCAGCAGCTCGGGACAGGGAGGTGAAAAACTGTTTTTT.

This rearrangement joins TRBV5-1 to TRBJ2-3; TRBD2 agrees at 10 bases. CDR1 and CDR2 (germline): SGHRS, YFSETQ. The CDR3 covers 14 residues. V lost 6 bases to trimming and J lost 6 bases; unmatched junction nucleotides: 7. CDR3 DNA: TGCGCCAGCAAGTTGCAGCGGGGGGGCGATACGCAGTATTTT. It codes for CASKLQRGGDTQYF.

Only one count was recorded for this clone. This sample includes further DNA sequences coding for the same CDR3. V and J are TRBV11-3 and TRBJ1-2, with 7 bases that match TRBD1. This CDR3 spans 15 amino acids. The J segment lost 2 bases and the V segment lost 5 bases, leaving 8 bases of the junction unmatched. Germline loops: CDR1 SGHNT, CDR2 YENEEA. CDR3 residues: CASSPGTARNYGYTF. The CDR3 nucleotides read TGTGCCAGCAGCCCAGGGACAGCAAGAAACTATGGCTACACCTTC. The whole variable domain, remainder taken from reference TRBV11-3 and TRBJ1-2, is EAGVVQSPRYKIIEKKQPVAFWCNPISGHNTLYWYLQNLGQGPELLIRYENEEAVDDSQLPKDRFSAERLKGVDSTLKIQPAELGDSAVYLCASSPGTARNYGYTFGSGTRLTVV.

The V and J genes are TRBV6-1 and TRBJ1-1; D possibly corresponds to TRBD1 (6 bases). Germline assignment: CDR1 MNHNS and CDR2 SASEGT. CDR3 length equals 14 residues. Between the trimmed V and J ends, which lost 6 bases and 1 base, there was a span of 12 bases. The CDR3 reads CASRDRVENTEAFF. As DNA, the CDR3 is TGTGCCAGCAGGGACAGAGTGGAGAACACTGAAGCTTTCTTT.

The chain is built from TRBV5-1 and TRBJ1-1; D is possibly TRBD1 (6 bases). V was pared by 4 bases and J by 1 base, with 11 bases between. Germline V gives CDR1 SGHRS, CDR2 YFSETQ. This CDR3 is 14 amino acids long. CDR3 sequence: CASSLQGGNTEAFF. CDR3 bases: TGCGCCAGCAGCCTACAGGGTGGGAACACTGAAGCTTTCTTT.

The rearrangement uses TRBV27 and TRBJ1-6; weak D call: TRBD1 (5 bases). Germline V lookup: CDR1 MNHEY, CDR2 SMNVEV (reference sequence). Trimming removed 6 bases from V and 7 bases from J, with 19 bases in between. The CDR3 is 16 amino acids. The CDR3, as DNA: TGTGCCAGCAGCAACTCAGGGAAGGGGCGCAATTCACCCCTCCACTTT. Encoded protein: CASSNSGKGRNSPLHF.

This clone came up a few times. The rearrangement joins TRBV30 to TRBJ1-2; 7 positions agree with TRBD1. This CDR3 comprises 14 residues. V trimming: 2 bases; J trimming: 2 bases; junction bases outside the gene matches: 5. The V gene's germline CDR1 is GTSNPN and CDR2 SVGIG (reference sequence). CDR3 sequence (DNA): TGTGCCTGGAGTCCAACGACAGGGAACTATGGCTACACCTTC. Translation: CAWSPTTGNYGYTF.

This clone was detected only a few times. The V call is TRBV19, the J call TRBJ2-1, with 9 bases aligning to TRBD2. Germline V gene data show CDR1 as LNHDA and CDR2 as SQIVND (reference sequence). The CDR3 contains 16 residues. V dropped 5 bases and J dropped 7; count of bases not matched to a gene: 12. This CDR3 reads CASSPWTSAVVNEQFF. The CDR3 DNA follows: TGTGCCAGTAGTCCTTGGACTAGCGCGGTTGTGAATGAGCAGTTCTTC.

The CDR3: CASSLDWGQGQETQYF. The CDR3 bases are TGCGCCAGCAGCTTGGATTGGGGACAGGGTCAAGAGACCCAGTACTTC. This sequence joins TRBV5-1 and TRBJ2-5, with 9 nucleotides matching TRBD1. This CDR3 is 16 amino acids long. Germline trimming cut 0 bases from V and 2 bases from J; bases unmatched to any gene: 5. Looked up from germline, CDR1 is SGHRS and CDR2 is YFSETQ.

This clone was detected many times. This rearrangement joins TRBV7-2 to TRBJ2-7; 10 bases line up with TRBD2. V was pared by 2 bases and J by 6 bases, with 4 bases of the junction left unmatched. Germline V gene data show CDR1 as SGHTA and CDR2 as FQGNSA. The CDR3 runs 14 residues. CDR3 residues: CASSLTLAGAEQYF. CDR3 DNA: TGTGCCAGCAGCTTAACCCTAGCGGGAGCCGAGCAGTACTTC.

The V gene is TRBV4-1, the J gene TRBJ2-3; TRBD2 aligns across 9 bases. The length of the CDR3 is 16 residues. The germline V gene encodes CDR1 MGHRA and CDR2 YSYEKL. J was trimmed by 0 bases and V by 1 base; bases with no gene match: 2. CDR3 nucleotide sequence: TGCGCCAGCAGCCAAGGAGGACTAGCGAGCACAGATACGCAGTATTTT. Amino acids: CASSQGGLASTDTQYF.

CDR3 residues: CASSSGTGTGAYNEQFF. DNA for the CDR3: TGTGCCAGCAGCTCCGGCACCGGGACAGGGGCGTACAATGAGCAGTTCTTC. The V call is TRBV7-9, the J call TRBJ2-1, with 10 nucleotides matching TRBD1. The CDR3 runs 17 residues. Trimming took 4 bases from V and 4 from J; bases not matched to a gene: 10. Germline CDR1 and CDR2: SEHNR and FQNEAQ (reference sequence).

The J gene is TRBJ2-5, the V gene TRBV6-1; possibly TRBD2 for D (6 bases). Trimming stripped 5 bases from V and 4 bases from J, with 17 bases between. The CDR3 length is 15 residues. Germline V gene data show CDR1 as MNHNS and CDR2 as SASEGT. The CDR3 protein is CASSHRPASAETQYF. CDR3 in DNA: TGTGCCAGCAGTCACCGCCCGGCTAGCGCAGAGACCCAGTACTTC.

The chain joins TRBV19 to TRBJ2-7; a possible D gene is TRBD1 (7 bases). The germline V gene has CDR1 LNHDA and CDR2 SQIVND (reference sequence). Trimming took off 3 bases at V and 3 bases at J, with 18 bases between the two ends. The length of the CDR3 is 16 residues. CDR3 sequence reads: CASSIIRQGGNYEQYF. The CDR3 DNA reads as TGTGCCAGTAGTATTATTCGGCAGGGGGGCAACTACGAGCAGTACTTC.

This sequence joins TRBV21-1 and TRBJ1-2; the D call of TRBD1 is as the table states it, not checked on the DNA. TRBV21-1 is given as a pseudogene. The CDR3 is 15 amino acids. This CDR3 reads CASSKEYIPPYGYTF. DNA for the CDR3: TGTGCCAGCAGCAAAGAATACATCCCACCGTATGGCTACACCTTC.

The gene calls are TRBV19 and TRBJ2-2, with 9 bases identical to TRBD1. The CDR3 is 16 amino acids. V shed 1 base and J 3 bases; nucleotides not matched to a gene: 3. In germline, CDR1 is LNHDA, CDR2 SQIVND (reference sequence). CDR3 loop: CASSIGDRVYTGELFF. The CDR3 nucleotides read TGTGCCAGTAGTATAGGGGACAGGGTGTACACCGGGGAGCTGTTTTTT.

This rearrangement joins TRBV10-3 to TRBJ2-1, with TRBD1 matching over 8 bases. This CDR3 has 17 residues. V shed 6 bases, J shed 6 bases, and the junction held 16 bases outside the gene matches. The germline CDR1 and CDR2 sequences are ENHRY and SYGVKD. The CDR3 region has the DNA TGTGCCATCAGCCCCAGAGCAGGGGGCACATCAGGCAATGAGCAGTTCTTC. Translation gives CAISPRAGGTSGNEQFF.

The chain joins TRBV19 to TRBJ2-2, with D unclear. The CDR3 has 15 residues. V dropped 3 bases and J dropped 5 bases, with 13 bases sitting between them. Germline CDR1 LNHDA, CDR2 SQIVND (reference sequence). The CDR3 spells CASSMWRTRTGELFF. CDR3 nucleotide sequence: TGTGCCAGTAGTATGTGGCGTACGCGGACCGGGGAGCTGTTTTTT.

This sequence joins TRBV2 and TRBJ2-5, with D tentatively TRBD2 (5 bases). The CDR3 spans 11 residues. CDR1 and CDR2 from the germline V gene are SNHLY and FYNNEI. Trimming removed 5 bases at V and 5 bases at J, with 6 bases between. The CDR3 sequence: CASSRRETQYF. The DNA for the CDR3 is TGTGCCAGCAGTAGGAGGGAGACCCAGTACTTC.

V is TRBV11-2 and J is TRBJ2-7; TRBD1 matches at 7 bases. The CDR3 spans 17 residues. Germline CDR1 is SGHAT and CDR2 is FQNNGV. V was pared by 5 bases and J by 0 bases, with 13 bases of the junction left unmatched. CDR3 protein: CASSRDRSGGNSYEQYF. The DNA of the CDR3 is TGTGCCAGCAGCCGAGACCGTTCAGGGGGAAACTCCTACGAGCAGTACTTC.

The chain combines TRBV19 with TRBJ1-5; D ambiguous. The CDR3 runs 13 residues. Germline assignment: CDR1 LNHDA and CDR2 SQIVND (reference sequence). The V gene lost 6 bases and the J gene lost 7 bases, with 13 bases spanning the gap. Written as DNA, the CDR3 is TGTGCCAGTAGACCCATCTCGGGGCAGCCCCAGCATTTT. This encodes CASRPISGQPQHF.

The gene calls are TRBV7-2 and TRBJ1-2; 7 nucleotides line up with TRBD1. The CDR3 is 15 amino acids. J lost 3 bases, V lost 0 bases, and 4 bases had no gene match. CDR1 SGHTA and CDR2 FQGNSA come from the germline V gene. This CDR3 is CASSLAIRGDYGYTF. The CDR3 region has the DNA TGTGCCAGCAGCTTAGCTATCAGGGGGGACTATGGCTACACCTTC.